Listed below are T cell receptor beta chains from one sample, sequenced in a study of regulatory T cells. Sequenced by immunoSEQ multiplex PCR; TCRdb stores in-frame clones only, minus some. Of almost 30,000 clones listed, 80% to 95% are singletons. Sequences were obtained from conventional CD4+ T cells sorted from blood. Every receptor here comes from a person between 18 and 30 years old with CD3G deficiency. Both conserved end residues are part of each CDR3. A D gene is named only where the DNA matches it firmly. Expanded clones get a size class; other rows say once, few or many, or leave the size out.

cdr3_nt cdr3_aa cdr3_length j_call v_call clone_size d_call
TGTGCCAGCAGTGACCCGGGACAGGCGGACACTGAAGCTTTCTTT CASSDPGQADTEAFF 15 TRBJ1-1 TRBV6-1 - TRBD1
TGCGCCAGCAGCTTGGAGGCGGGAGTTAGTGAGCAGTTCTTC CASSLEAGVSEQFF 14 TRBJ2-1 TRBV5-1 - TRBD2
TGTGCCTGGAGTGGGGACAGGGCAAGCTATGGCTACACCTTC CAWSGDRASYGYTF 14 TRBJ1-2 TRBV30 - TRBD1
TGTGCCAGCAGTTCCCCAGCGGGGGGTGCCTACGAGCAGTACTTC CASSSPAGGAYEQYF 15 TRBJ2-7 TRBV6-5 - TRBD2
TGTGCCAGCTCACCAGAGCACCAGGGTCCATATGGCTACACCTTC CASSPEHQGPYGYTF 15 TRBJ1-2 TRBV18 - -
TGTGCCAGTTCGTTGAGTAGCTCCTACGAGCAGTACTTC CASSLSSSYEQYF 13 TRBJ2-7 TRBV28 - -
TGTGCCACCGCAGGGAGACTCGGCTATGGCTACACCTTC CATAGRLGYGYTF 13 TRBJ1-2 TRBV6-1 - -
TGTGCCAGCAGCTTAGCAGGGGTTCAAGAGACCCAGTACTTC CASSLAGVQETQYF 14 TRBJ2-5 TRBV7-8 - -
TGTGCCAGCAGTTACTCGAGCGGGACAGGGTACGAGCAGTACTTC CASSYSSGTGYEQYF 15 TRBJ2-7 TRBV6-5 - TRBD1
TGCGCCAGCAGCCACAGGAGCGGGGAAAACACCGGGGAGCTGTTTTTT CASSHRSGENTGELFF 16 TRBJ2-2 TRBV4-3 once TRBD2
TGTGCCAGCAGTGGATCGGGGTATACCTATGGCTACACCTTC CASSGSGYTYGYTF 14 TRBJ1-2 TRBV28 once -
TGTGCCAGCTCACCGGGGACAGGAAGGACTGAAGCTTTCTTT CASSPGTGRTEAFF 14 TRBJ1-1 TRBV18 - TRBD1
TGTGCCAGCAGTTTAGGAGGGAGCTCCTACGAGCAGTACTTC CASSLGGSSYEQYF 14 TRBJ2-7 TRBV28 once -
TGTGCCAGCAGGGGCGGGAGCTCCTACAATGAGCAGTTCTTC CASRGGSSYNEQFF 14 TRBJ2-1 TRBV6-1 - TRBD2
TGTGCCAGCAGTTCAACAGGGGCCGGAGCTGAAAAACTGTTTTTT CASSSTGAGAEKLFF 15 TRBJ1-4 TRBV6-6 - TRBD1
TGTGCCAGCAGTCAGGGACAGGGCCTCAATGAGCAGTTCTTC CASSQGQGLNEQFF 14 TRBJ2-1 TRBV6-1 - TRBD1
TGTGCCAGCAGTGATTACAGGGACCCTAAGCAGTTCTTC CASSDYRDPKQFF 13 TRBJ2-1 TRBV6-1 - -
TGTGCCAGCCGAGGCGCAGGAAACTATGGCTACACCTTC CASRGAGNYGYTF 13 TRBJ1-2 TRBV6-1 once -
TGCGCCAGCAGCTTGGTAGGGCCTCAAGAGACCCAGTACTTC CASSLVGPQETQYF 14 TRBJ2-5 TRBV5-1 - -
TGTGCCAGCAGCCCACAGGGGGCGCGTGGCTACACCTTC CASSPQGARGYTF 13 TRBJ1-2 TRBV28 - TRBD1
TGTGCCAGCAGCCCGCCTCTACGGGTGCACACTGAAGCTTTCTTT CASSPPLRVHTEAFF 15 TRBJ1-1 TRBV16 - -
TGTGCCAGCAGCTTTCTTACGAACACCGGGGAGCTGTTTTTT CASSFLTNTGELFF 14 TRBJ2-2 TRBV7-8 - -
TGCGCCAGCACTTCGGGGGACTCCTACAATGAGCAGTTCTTC CASTSGDSYNEQFF 14 TRBJ2-1 TRBV5-1 - -
TGTGCCAGCAGTTCCGGGGGATCCCCTTCCTACGAGCAGTACTTC CASSSGGSPSYEQYF 15 TRBJ2-7 TRBV28 - -
TGTGCCAGCAGCGTAGTTAGCAGCAGCACAGATACGCAGTATTTT CASSVVSSSTDTQYF 15 TRBJ2-3 TRBV9 - -
TGTGCCAGCAGCCCAGGCGTAGGGTACCGAACGCAGTATTTT CASSPGVGYRTQYF 14 TRBJ2-3 TRBV7-8 - -
TGCGCCAGCAGTGAGTCAACGGGACAGTCAAGGTTAGGCACCGGGGAGCTGTTTTTT CASSESTGQSRLGTGELFF 19 TRBJ2-2 TRBV10-1 - TRBD1
TGTGCCAGCAGTGAGGCAGACAGGGCGATTGGCTACACCTTC CASSEADRAIGYTF 14 TRBJ1-2 TRBV6-1 - TRBD1
TGTGCCAACAGTTCCCTAGGCCCAAGCTCCTACGAGCAGTACTTC CANSSLGPSSYEQYF 15 TRBJ2-7 TRBV28 - -
TGCGCCAGCAGCTTGGACCCCTTAGGGGACACTGAAGCTTTCTTT CASSLDPLGDTEAFF 15 TRBJ1-1 TRBV5-1 - -
TGCGCCAGCAGCCCCAATGTAGCGGGAGGGGGTAATGAGCAGTTCTTC CASSPNVAGGGNEQFF 16 TRBJ2-1 TRBV5-1 - TRBD2
TGTGCCAGCAGCCCACCCGACAGGGGCAACATTCAGTACTTC CASSPPDRGNIQYF 14 TRBJ2-4 TRBV28 - TRBD1
TGCGCCAGCAGTCTCTTGGGGGTTCTCACCACAGATACGCAGTATTTT CASSLLGVLTTDTQYF 16 TRBJ2-3 TRBV23-1 - -